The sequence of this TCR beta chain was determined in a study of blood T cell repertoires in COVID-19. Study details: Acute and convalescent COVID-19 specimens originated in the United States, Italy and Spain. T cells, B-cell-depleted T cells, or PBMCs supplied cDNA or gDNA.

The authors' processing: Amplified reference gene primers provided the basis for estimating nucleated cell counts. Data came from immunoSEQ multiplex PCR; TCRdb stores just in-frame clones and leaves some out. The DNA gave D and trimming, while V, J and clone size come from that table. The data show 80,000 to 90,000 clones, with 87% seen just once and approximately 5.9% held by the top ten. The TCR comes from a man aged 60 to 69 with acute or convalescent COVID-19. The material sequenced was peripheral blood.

The CDR3: CASSWGQRMLNNEQFF. DNA for the CDR3: TGTGCCAGCAGCTGGGGACAGCGGATGTTAAACAATGAGCAGTTCTTC. The chain joins TRBV13 to TRBJ2-1, with TRBD1 matching over 7 bases. This CDR3 comprises 16 residues. CDR1 is PRHDT, CDR2 FYEKMQ, per germline (reference sequence). Unmatched junction bases numbered 11, after V lost 4 bases and J lost 5 bases. The whole variable domain, remainder taken from reference TRBV13 and TRBJ2-1, is AAGVIQSPRHLIKEKRETATLKCYPIPRHDTVYWYQQGPGQDPQFLISFYEKMQSDKGSIPDRFSAQQFSDYHSELNMSSLELGDSALYFCASSWGQRMLNNEQFFGPGTRLTVL.